The 17 T cell receptor beta chains below all came from one sample that was sequenced in a study of cytomegalovirus exposure and HLA in healthy donors. It was with 60 Vbeta and 13 Jbeta primers that the PCR ran. Produced via immunoSEQ multiplex PCR; TCRdb's table is partial and in-frame only. This table has 140,000 or so clones, approximately 80% appearing once. Sequenced sample: PBMCs. These receptors originate from a woman aged 40 to 50 in good health and CMV-seropositive.

V is TRBV4-3 and J is TRBJ2-1, with 7 bases fitting TRBD2. This CDR3 is built from 16 residues. Germline V gives CDR1 LGHNA, CDR2 YSLEER. The V and J ends lost 4 bases and 0 bases, in that order; junction bases with no gene match: 6. CDR3 coding DNA: TGCGCCAGCAGCCGTGAAGTAGCGGGCTCCTACAATGAGCAGTTCTTC. Translated: CASSREVAGSYNEQFF.

This chain uses TRBV19 with TRBJ2-3; D might be TRBD2 (6 bases). V lost 4 bases, J lost 0 bases, and 11 bases lay in between. The CDR3 is made up of 15 amino acids. Germline assignment: CDR1 LNHDA and CDR2 SQIVND (reference sequence). This chain's CDR3 is CASSNSGTSTDTQYF. CDR3 in DNA: TGTGCCAGTAGTAATAGCGGAACTAGCACAGATACGCAGTATTTT.

This chain uses TRBV28 with TRBJ2-1; the D gene is possibly TRBD1 (7 bases). The CDR3 spans 17 residues. The ends were cut back, 0 bases at V and 0 bases at J, with 12 bases in the middle. In germline, CDR1 is MDHEN, CDR2 SYDVKM. The CDR3 loop reads CASSLWDRRDSYNEQFF. In DNA form, the CDR3 reads TGTGCCAGCAGTTTATGGGACAGGCGGGACTCCTACAATGAGCAGTTCTTC.

The chain employs TRBV30 and TRBJ1-4; 7 nucleotides align to TRBD1. The CDR3 is 15 amino acids. Per germline, CDR1 GTSNPN and CDR2 SVGIG (reference sequence). Trimming removed 2 bases from V and 7 bases from J; junction bases left unmatched: 10. As DNA, the CDR3 is TGTGCCTGGAGTACCGGAGGGACAGACGCTGAAAAACTGTTTTTT. Its translation: CAWSTGGTDAEKLFF.

This rearrangement joins TRBV6-1 to TRBJ2-3; D may be TRBD2 (6 bases). In germline, CDR1 is MNHNS, CDR2 SASEGT. With 11 bases removed from V and 1 base from J, the gap between germline ends came to 13 bases. The CDR3 extends over 13 amino acids. CDR3 loop: CASREIRTDTQYF. The DNA for the CDR3 is TGTGCCTCCCGGGAGATTCGCACAGATACGCAGTATTTT.

In its sample, this clone was seen a few times. The rearrangement links TRBV7-3 to TRBJ2-7; D is ambiguous. This CDR3 region has 13 residues. Trimming shortened V by 5 bases and J by 6 bases, and 14 bases separated the two germline ends. Germline-derived CDR1 and CDR2 are SGHTA and FQGTGA. The CDR3 DNA sequence: TGTGCCAGCAGCCTACAGTCGTCGTTCGAGCAGTACTTC. This gives the protein CASSLQSSFEQYF.

This chain connects TRBV19 to TRBJ1-4; 8 nucleotides line up with TRBD1. Germline CDR1 LNHDA, CDR2 SQIVND (reference sequence). The V segment lost 5 bases and the J segment 6 bases; nucleotides outside the gene matches: 8. The CDR3 spans 15 residues. CDR3 sequence (DNA): TGTGCCAGTAGTCCACAGGGGGGGTTTGATGAAAAACTGTTTTTT. Translation: CASSPQGGFDEKLFF.

This sequence joins TRBV5-1 and TRBJ2-3; D is unresolved. With 1 base removed from V and 2 bases from J, the gap between germline ends came to 11 bases. The CDR3 length is 15 residues. Germline V CDR1 and CDR2: SGHRS, YFSETQ. CDR3 coding DNA: TGCGCCAGCAGCTTGATCTCCCTGTCCACAGATACGCAGTATTTT. Translation gives CASSLISLSTDTQYF.

This sequence joins TRBV29-1 and TRBJ1-3; D unresolved. CDR1 is SQVTM, CDR2 ANQGSEA, per germline. V lost 1 base and J lost 0, with 7 bases in between. There are 14 residues in the CDR3. The CDR3 loop is CSVEGLLSGNTIYF. CDR3 bases: TGCAGCGTTGAAGGTCTACTCTCTGGAAACACCATATATTTT.

This clone was recorded only once. The gene calls are TRBV6-5 and TRBJ2-5, with 8 nucleotides matching TRBD2. CDR3 length: 16 amino acids. CDR1 and CDR2 from the germline V gene are MNHEY and SVGAGI. Trimming took 2 bases from V and 7 from J; bases not matched to a gene: 12. CDR3 protein: CASSYQDPSGSGTQYF. CDR3 nucleotide sequence: TGTGCCAGCAGTTACCAAGATCCCAGCGGGAGTGGGACCCAGTACTTC.

The chain links TRBV7-2 to TRBJ1-1, with D possibly TRBD1 on 6 matching bases. Germline V lookup: CDR1 SGHTA, CDR2 FQGNSA. This CDR3 comprises 14 residues. V was trimmed by 3 bases and J by 5 bases, leaving 13 bases between them. DNA of the CDR3: TGTGCCAGCAGCTTTCAGGGGATGGGTACTGAAGCTTTCTTT. Translating gives CASSFQGMGTEAFF.

This clone was detected only once. The chain recombines TRBV10-3 with TRBJ1-5; D unresolved. The germline V gene encodes CDR1 ENHRY and CDR2 SYGVKD. This CDR3 contains 17 residues. V was pared by 0 bases and J by 0 bases, with 12 bases between. The CDR3 is CAISESLNRYSNQPQHF. CDR3 DNA sequence: TGTGCCATCAGTGAGTCTCTTAACAGATATAGCAATCAGCCCCAGCATTTT.

V and J are TRBV4-2 and TRBJ2-5, with TRBD1 matching over 10 bases. Matching the DNA end better, TRBJ2-7 makes the J call doubtful. The CDR3 consists of 16 residues. Germline values: CDR1 LGHNA, CDR2 YNFKEQ. The CDR3 DNA follows: TGTGCCAGCAGCCTAGCCACGGGACAGGGGACCTACGAGCAGTACTTC. Its protein is CASSLATGQGTYEQYF.

The rearrangement joins TRBV6-5 to TRBJ1-2; D remains ambiguous. CDR1 and CDR2 (germline): MNHEY, SVGAGI. The V end was cut by 10 bases, the J end by 4 bases, with 13 bases between. The CDR3 extends over 12 amino acids. The CDR3 DNA sequence: TGTGCCACCCGCCCGAGCGGCTATGGCTACACCTTC. Translation: CATRPSGYGYTF.

Only one count was recorded for this clone. The V and J genes are TRBV10-3 and TRBJ1-5, with D possibly TRBD1 on 5 matching bases. V lost 3 bases and J 0 bases, leaving 12 bases between the germline ends. Per the germline V gene, CDR1 is ENHRY and CDR2 is SYGVKD. The length of the CDR3 is 16 residues. CDR3 region: CAISDGQLYSNQPQHF. The CDR3 nucleotides read TGTGCCATCAGTGACGGACAACTTTATAGCAATCAGCCCCAGCATTTT.

The V and J genes are TRBV7-9 and TRBJ2-1, with no clear D. V shed 7 bases and J shed 7 bases, with 8 bases lying between them. CDR1 SEHNR and CDR2 FQNEAQ come from the germline V gene (reference sequence). The CDR3 is made up of 11 amino acids. CDR3 sequence reads: CASMQANEQFF. In nucleotides, the CDR3 is TGTGCCAGCATGCAAGCTAATGAGCAGTTCTTC.

The chain carries TRBV29-1 and TRBJ1-1; 8 nucleotides match TRBD1. J gave up 7 bases and V 4 bases, and 11 bases lay outside the gene matches. The CDR3 totals 14 residues. Germline V gene data show CDR1 as SQVTM and CDR2 as ANQGSEA. CDR3 nucleotides: TGCAGCGTTGGCCGCCCGGGACAGGTTCTTGAAGCTTTCTTT. Encoded protein: CSVGRPGQVLEAFF.